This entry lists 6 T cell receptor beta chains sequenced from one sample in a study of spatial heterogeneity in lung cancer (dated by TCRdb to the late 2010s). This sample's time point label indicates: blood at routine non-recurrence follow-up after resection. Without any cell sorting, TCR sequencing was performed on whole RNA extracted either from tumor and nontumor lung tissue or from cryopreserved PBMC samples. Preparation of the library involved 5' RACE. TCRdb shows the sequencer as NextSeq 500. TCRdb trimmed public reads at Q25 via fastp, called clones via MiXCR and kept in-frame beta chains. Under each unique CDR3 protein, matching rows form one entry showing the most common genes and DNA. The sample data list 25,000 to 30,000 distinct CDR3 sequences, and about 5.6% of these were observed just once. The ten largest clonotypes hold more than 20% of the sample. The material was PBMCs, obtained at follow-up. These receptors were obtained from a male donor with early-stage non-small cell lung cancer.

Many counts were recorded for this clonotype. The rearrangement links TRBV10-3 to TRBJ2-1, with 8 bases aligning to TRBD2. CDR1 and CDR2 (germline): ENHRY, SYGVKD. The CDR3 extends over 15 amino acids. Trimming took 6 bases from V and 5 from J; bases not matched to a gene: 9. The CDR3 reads CAISTWTSTNNEQFF. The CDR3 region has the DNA TGTGCCATCAGCACCTGGACTAGCACGAACAATGAGCAGTTCTTC.

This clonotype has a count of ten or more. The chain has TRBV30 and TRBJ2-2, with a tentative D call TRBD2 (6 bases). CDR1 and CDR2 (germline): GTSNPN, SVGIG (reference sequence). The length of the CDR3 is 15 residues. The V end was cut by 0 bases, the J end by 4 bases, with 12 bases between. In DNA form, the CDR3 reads TGTGCCTGGAGTGTAACAGGAGCGGGCACCGGGGAGCTGTTTTTT. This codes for CAWSVTGAGTGELFF.

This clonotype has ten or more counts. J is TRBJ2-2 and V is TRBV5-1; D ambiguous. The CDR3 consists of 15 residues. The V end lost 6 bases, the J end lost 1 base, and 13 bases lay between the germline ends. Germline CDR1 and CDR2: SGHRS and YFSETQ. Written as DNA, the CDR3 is TGCGCCAGCACCTTTACGACGGGGAACACCGGGGAGCTGTTTTTT. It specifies CASTFTTGNTGELFF.

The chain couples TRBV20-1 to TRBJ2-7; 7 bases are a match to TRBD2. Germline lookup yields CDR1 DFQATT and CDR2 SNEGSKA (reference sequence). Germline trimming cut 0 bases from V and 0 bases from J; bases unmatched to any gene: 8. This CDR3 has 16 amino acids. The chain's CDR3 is CSARDEGGVSSYEQYF. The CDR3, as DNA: TGCAGTGCTAGAGATGAGGGAGGGGTGAGCTCCTACGAGCAGTACTTC.

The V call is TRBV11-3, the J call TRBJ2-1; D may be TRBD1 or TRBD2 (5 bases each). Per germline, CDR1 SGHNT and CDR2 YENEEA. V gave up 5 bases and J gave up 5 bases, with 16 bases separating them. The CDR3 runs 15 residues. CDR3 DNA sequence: TGTGCCAGCAGCCCTGGGACCGGCCTAAACAATGAGCAGTTCTTC. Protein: CASSPGTGLNNEQFF. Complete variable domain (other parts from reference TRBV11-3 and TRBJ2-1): EAGVVQSPRYKIIEKKQPVAFWCNPISGHNTLYWYLQNLGQGPELLIRYENEEAVDDSQLPKDRFSAERLKGVDSTLKIQPAELGDSAVYLCASSPGTGLNNEQFFGPGTRLTVL.

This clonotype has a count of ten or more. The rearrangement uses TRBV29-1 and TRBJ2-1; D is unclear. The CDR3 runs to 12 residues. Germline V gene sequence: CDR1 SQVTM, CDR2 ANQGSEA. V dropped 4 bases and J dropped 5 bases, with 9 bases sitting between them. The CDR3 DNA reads TGCAGCGTTGCGACTTACAACAATGAGCAGTTCTTC. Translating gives CSVATYNNEQFF.